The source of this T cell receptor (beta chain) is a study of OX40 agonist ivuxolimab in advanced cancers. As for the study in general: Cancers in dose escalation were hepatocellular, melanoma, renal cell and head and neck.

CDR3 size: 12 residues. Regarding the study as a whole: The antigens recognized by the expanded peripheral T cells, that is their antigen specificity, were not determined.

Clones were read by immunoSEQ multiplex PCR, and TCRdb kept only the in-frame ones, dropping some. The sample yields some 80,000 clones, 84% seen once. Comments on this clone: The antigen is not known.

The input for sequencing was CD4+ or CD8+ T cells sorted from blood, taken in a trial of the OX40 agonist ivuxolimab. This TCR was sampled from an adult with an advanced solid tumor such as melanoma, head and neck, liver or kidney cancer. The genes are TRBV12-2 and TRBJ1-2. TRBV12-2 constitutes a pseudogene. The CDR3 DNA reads TGTGCAAGTTCACTAGCTAACTATGGCTACACCTTC. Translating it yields CASSLANYGYTF.